These T cell receptor beta chains were read from a single sample in a study of blood T cell repertoires in COVID-19. Generated by immunoSEQ multiplex PCR, the TCRdb table keeps only in-frame clones and is missing some. The data contain about 98,000 clones, about 90% of them singletons. The material sequenced was peripheral blood. The receptors were sampled from a man aged 18-30 years with acute or convalescent COVID-19. The CDR3 runs from the conserved cysteine through the conserved F or W. D genes are given only for firm matches.

d_call j_call cdr3_length v_call cdr3_aa cdr3_nt
NA TRBJ2-2 13 TRBV13 CASSPTPTGELFF TGTGCCAGCAGCCCGACTCCTACCGGGGAGCTGTTTTTT
NA TRBJ1-2 14 TRBV5-1 CASSLSQGKYGYTF TGCGCCAGCAGCTTGAGCCAGGGAAAATATGGCTACACCTTC
NA TRBJ1-1 12 TRBV11-2 CASSTGLTEAFF TGTGCCAGCAGCACAGGGTTGACTGAAGCTTTCTTT
NA TRBJ2-5 11 TRBV12-3/TRBV12-4 CASSSRGTQYF TGTGCCAGCAGTTCTCGGGGGACCCAGTACTTC
NA TRBJ2-2 17 TRBV19 CASSPTRGERKTGELFF TGTGCCAGTAGTCCCACCAGGGGGGAGAGGAAAACCGGGGAGCTGTTTTTT
TRBD1 TRBJ1-5 13 TRBV5-1 CASSPGQNQPQHF TGCGCCAGCAGCCCGGGACAGAATCAGCCCCAGCATTTT
NA TRBJ2-4 20 TRBV18 CASSQFQTANQASAKNIQYF TGTGCCAGCTCACAATTTCAGACAGCTAATCAGGCCAGTGCCAAAAACATTCAGTACTTC
TRBD2 TRBJ2-1 18 TRBV6-2/TRBV6-3 CASSYTWPSGDVYNEQFF TGTGCCAGCAGTTACACCTGGCCTAGCGGGGATGTCTACAATGAGCAGTTCTTC
TRBD1 TRBJ1-5 13 TRBV2 CASSAGGDQPQHF TGTGCCAGCAGTGCAGGGGGCGATCAGCCCCAGCATTTT
TRBD2 TRBJ2-1 17 TRBV7-6 CASSARFTSGNYNEQFF TGTGCCAGCAGCGCCCGCTTTACTAGCGGGAACTACAATGAGCAGTTCTTC
NA TRBJ1-1 15 TRBV9 CASSVVPPGRTEAFF TGTGCCAGCAGCGTAGTTCCCCCAGGGAGGACTGAAGCTTTCTTT
NA TRBJ1-5 15 TRBV27 CASSPIGGENQPQHF TGTGCCAGCAGTCCGATCGGGGGAGAAAATCAGCCCCAGCATTTT
NA TRBJ2-2 13 TRBV19 CASSIEEAGELFF TGTGCCAGTAGTATAGAGGAGGCCGGGGAGCTGTTTTTT